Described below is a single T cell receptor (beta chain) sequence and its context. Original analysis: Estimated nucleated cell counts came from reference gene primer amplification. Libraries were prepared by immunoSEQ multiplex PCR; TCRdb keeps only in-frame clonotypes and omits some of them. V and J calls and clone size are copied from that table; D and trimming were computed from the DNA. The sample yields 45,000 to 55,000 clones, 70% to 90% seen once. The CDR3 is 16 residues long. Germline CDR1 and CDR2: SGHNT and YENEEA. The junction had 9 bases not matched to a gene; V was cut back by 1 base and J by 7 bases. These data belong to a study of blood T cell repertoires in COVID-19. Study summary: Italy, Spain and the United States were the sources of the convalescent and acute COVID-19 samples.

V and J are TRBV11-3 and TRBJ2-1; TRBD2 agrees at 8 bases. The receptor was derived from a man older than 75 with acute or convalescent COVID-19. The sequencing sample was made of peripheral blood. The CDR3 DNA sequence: TGTGCCAGCAGCTTAGTTTCGGGGGGGCTCGGGAATGAGCAGTTCTTC. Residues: CASSLVSGGLGNEQFF.